The rows below give T cell receptor beta chains drawn from one sample of a study of memory CD4+ T cells and cytomegalovirus serostatus. The table came from immunoSEQ multiplex PCR; TCRdb's copy has only in-frame clones and leaves some out. The table lists 50,000 to 70,000 clones, around 79% of them singletons. The material sequenced was memory CD4+ T cells from blood. The receptors were gathered from an adult in good health and CMV-seronegative. CDR3s include the opening cysteine and the closing phenylalanine or tryptophan. D genes are given only for firm matches. Clone size is shown for a subset of rows, as once, few, many or a class of expanded clone.

>TRBV2|TRBJ2-7|-|-
CASSEKSYEQYF
TGTGCCAGCAGTGAAAAATCCTACGAGCAGTACTTC
>TRBV18|TRBJ2-3|-|-
CASSPILTSTDTQYF
TGTGCCAGCTCACCTATACTGACTAGCACAGATACGCAGTATTTT
>TRBV9|TRBJ1-6|-|TRBD1
CASSVAQGGNSPLHF
TGTGCCAGCAGCGTAGCTCAGGGGGGAAATTCACCCCTCCACTTT
>TRBV5-6|TRBJ2-5|-|TRBD1
CASSFGTVETQYF
TGTGCCAGCAGCTTTGGGACAGTAGAGACCCAGTACTTC
>TRBV2|TRBJ2-3|-|-
CASSASTDTQYF
TGTGCCAGCAGTGCATCAACAGATACGCAGTATTTT
>TRBV2|TRBJ1-1|-|-
CASIRGGTRIRAFF
TGTGCCAGCATTAGGGGTGGAACCAGGATCAGGGCTTTCTTT
>TRBV5-1|TRBJ1-1|-|-
CASSLGTENTEAFF
TGCGCCAGCAGCTTGGGGACAGAGAACACTGAAGCTTTCTTT
>TRBV28|TRBJ1-5|-|-
CASSLGGGSWAQHF
TGTGCCAGCAGTTTAGGAGGAGGGAGTTGGGCCCAGCATTTT
>TRBV5-6|TRBJ2-3|-|TRBD1
CASSRTGDLTDTQYF
TGTGCCAGCAGTAGGACAGGGGACCTCACAGATACGCAGTATTTT
>TRBV5-1|TRBJ2-4|-|-
CASSFLQGAKNIQYF
TGCGCCAGCAGCTTTCTGCAGGGCGCCAAAAACATTCAGTACTTC
>TRBV19|TRBJ2-3|-|TRBD2
CASSISGGGTQYF
TGTGCCAGTAGTATCTCGGGGGGTGGAACGCAGTATTTT
>TRBV23-1|TRBJ2-7|-|-
CASSQTCSAYEQYF
TGCGCCAGCAGTCAAACCTGCTCTGCCTACGAGCAGTACTTC
>TRBV4-1|TRBJ2-5|-|-
CASSRSKEIRAQYF
TGCGCCAGCAGCCGGAGTAAGGAGATTCGGGCCCAGTACTTC
>TRBV28|TRBJ1-1|-|TRBD1
CASSPRQGRALFEAFF
TGTGCCAGCAGTCCCCGACAGGGGAGGGCTCTCTTTGAAGCTTTCTTT
>TRBV20-1|TRBJ2-7|few|TRBD2
CSARGGLAEYF
TGCAGTGCTCGAGGGGGACTAGCGGAATACTTC
>TRBV5-1|TRBJ2-5|-|-
CASSPAKETQYF
TGCGCCAGCAGCCCGGCTAAAGAGACCCAGTACTTC
>TRBV28|TRBJ2-7|few|-
CASGKDEQYF
TGTGCCAGCGGAAAGGACGAGCAGTACTTC
>TRBV7-8|TRBJ1-2|-|-
CASSSRAVNYGYTF
TGTGCCAGCAGCTCCCGCGCCGTAAACTATGGCTACACCTTC
>TRBV27|TRBJ1-5|-|-
CASRQGSNQPQHF
TGTGCCAGCAGACAGGGTAGCAATCAGCCCCAGCATTTT
>TRBV5-8|TRBJ1-4|-|-
CASSTDSTNEKLFF
TGTGCCAGCAGCACAGACTCAACTAATGAAAAACTGTTTTTT
>TRBV18|TRBJ1-1|few|-
CASSPPDQKAFF
TGTGCCAGCTCACCTCCGGACCAAAAAGCTTTCTTT
>TRBV4-1|TRBJ2-5|-|-
CASSQGTEETQYF
TGCGCCAGCAGCCAAGGTACAGAAGAGACCCAGTACTTC
>TRBV11-2|TRBJ2-7|few|-
CASSPSRVESYEQYF
TGTGCCAGCAGCCCCAGTCGAGTAGAATCCTACGAGCAGTACTTC
>TRBV2|TRBJ1-2|once|-
CASSEPTGKVTF
TGTGCCAGCAGTGAACCTACGGGCAAGGTCACCTTC